This TCR beta chain stems from a study of blood T cell repertoires in COVID-19. Study background: Some COVID-19 samples were acute and others convalescent; all came from the United States, Italy and Spain.

Per the study methods: Nucleated cell counts were estimated from reference gene primer amplification. Sequenced by immunoSEQ multiplex PCR; TCRdb stores in-frame clones only, minus some. V and J calls and clone size are as listed in that table; D and trimming were resolved from the DNA. The table has some 260,000 clones, 84% seen once. Germline loops: CDR1 ENHRY, CDR2 SYGVKD. The V end was cut by 10 bases, the J end by 6 bases, with 16 bases between. The CDR3 length is 12 residues. Individuals aged 18 to 89 years were recruited from 20 to 25 US areas. Sequences were obtained from PBMCs or T cells enriched from blood (not recorded which). The sequence was collected from a man aged 25-45 years with acute COVID-19. The V gene is TRBV10-3, the J gene TRBJ2-7; TRBD1 is a possible D gene (5 bases). The CDR3 region is CANSDGQGEQYV. CDR3 nucleotide sequence: TGTGCCAACTCCGACGGCCAGGGCGAGCAGTACGTC.